Listed here are 17 T cell receptor beta chains from one sample, sequenced in a study of blood T cells in healthy people across ages. For the second PCR, which ran for about 6 to 12 cycles, a sample-barcoded 5' primer and a J-beta primer mix were used. Via MiXCR, TCRdb re-called the 5' RACE reads, giving one row per CDR3 protein. The repertoire holds 1.5 million to 2 million distinct CDR3 sequences, around 48% seen once, with about 2.1% in the top ten. The sequencing input was blood. These TCRs come from a woman aged 40 to 49 in good health.

Notes on this clonotype: This may stem from a read error, because a much larger clone lies one nucleotide away. CDR3 in amino acids: CIASMGSDIQYF. As DNA, the CDR3 is TGCATTGCTAGTATGGGCTCCGACATTCAGTACTTC. The V gene is TRBV20-1, the J gene TRBJ2-4; D ambiguous. The CDR3 covers 12 residues. Germline V gene data show CDR1 as DFQATT and CDR2 as SNEGSKA (reference sequence).

On this clonotype itself: A much larger clonotype is one base distant, so this may be a read error. The genes are TRBV7-2 and TRBJ2-5; D is perhaps TRBD1 (5 bases). With the DNA end fitting TRBJ2-1 better, the J assignment may be wrong. The CDR3 has 14 amino acids. The germline CDR1 and CDR2 sequences are SGHTA and FQGNSA. In nucleotides, the CDR3 is TGTGCCAGCAGCTTAGCCAGGGCCCAAGAGACCCAGTTCTTC. This translates into CASSLARAQETQFF.

This clonotype was observed a few times. The CDR3 region has the DNA TGTGCCAGCAGTGAACTGCGGGGAGGCTATGGCTACACCTTC. Protein product: CASSELRGGYGYTF. V is TRBV25-1 and J is TRBJ1-2; D gene unclear. Germline loops: CDR1 MGHDK, CDR2 SYGVNS. This CDR3 comprises 14 residues. The ends were cut back, 2 bases at V and 4 bases at J, with 11 bases in the middle.

The chain couples TRBV6-6 to TRBJ2-3, with TRBD1 identical over 7 bases. CDR3 size: 14 residues. CDR1 is MNHNY and CDR2 is SVGAGI in the germline V gene (reference sequence). V gave up 5 bases and J gave up 7 bases; unmatched junction bases: 9. The CDR3 bases are TGTGCCAGCAGTCGACAGGGTGGGGGCAATACGCAGTATTTT. Its translation is CASSRQGGGNTQYF.

This clonotype appeared a single time. A read error may produce the germline difference seen at one junction end. The chain carries TRBV4-3 and TRBJ2-4; D gene ambiguous. The closer fit of TRBJ2-7 to the DNA end suggests the J call may be wrong. The CDR3 length is 15 residues. Per the germline V gene, CDR1 is LGHNA and CDR2 is YSLEER. This CDR3 reads CASSQNLPRSYEQYF. CDR3 nucleotides: TGCGCTAGCAGCCAAAATCTACCCCGCAGCTACGAGCAGTACTTC.

The V call is TRBV28, the J call TRBJ2-2, with 7 bases that match TRBD1. CDR1 is MDHEN and CDR2 is SYDVKM in the germline V gene. V lost 2 bases to trimming and J lost 6 bases; unmatched junction nucleotides: 6. There are 15 residues in the CDR3. CDR3 DNA sequence: TGTGCCAGCAGTTTAAGGGGGCTAATCTCCGGGGAGCTGTTTTTT. It encodes CASSLRGLISGELFF.

The V gene is TRBV6-2 or TRBV6-3, the J gene TRBJ1-2; unclear D gene. The CDR3 loop spans 20 amino acids. Germline values: CDR1 MNHEY, CDR2 SVGEGT. Trimming took 2 bases from V and 5 from J, leaving 30 bases between them. The CDR3 is CASSYRRGGLLLSPTYGYTF. The CDR3, as DNA: TGTGCCAGCAGTTACCGACGAGGCGGTCTACTCTTAAGCCCTACGTATGGCTACACCTTC.

The rearrangement joins TRBV18 to TRBJ1-2; 7 bases line up with TRBD1. Germline assignment: CDR1 KGHSH and CDR2 LQKENI. This CDR3 has 15 residues. J lost 7 bases, V lost 4 bases, and 12 bases had no gene match. This chain's CDR3 is CASSLPGQSIAGYTF. CDR3 sequence (DNA): TGTGCCAGCTCACTACCGGGACAGAGCATAGCTGGCTACACCTTC.

The DNA for the CDR3 is TGTGCCAGCTCACCCGGGACAGTGGGTGAGCAGTTCTTC. This sequence encodes CASSPGTVGEQFF. V is TRBV18 and J is TRBJ2-1; 7 nucleotides agree with TRBD1. The germline V gene has CDR1 KGHSH and CDR2 LQKENI. This CDR3 spans 13 amino acids. J lost 9 bases, V lost 3 bases, and 5 bases had no gene match.

The chain employs TRBV7-2 and TRBJ2-1; TRBD2 matches 15 bases. The ends lost 2 bases at V and 5 bases at J; junction bases unmatched: 7. This CDR3 region has 18 residues. CDR1 is SGHTA, CDR2 FQGNSA, per germline. The CDR3, as DNA: TGTGCCAGCAGCTTAAGGACTAGCGGGGGGGCGAGGGACAATGAGCAGTTCTTC. Its protein product is CASSLRTSGGARDNEQFF. The full variable domain, with the rest looked up from reference TRBV7-2 and TRBJ2-1, is GAGVSQSPSNKVTEKGKDVELRCDPISGHTALYWYRQSLGQGLEFLIYFQGNSAPDKSGLPSDRFSAERTGGSVSTLTIQRTQQEDSAVYLCASSLRTSGGARDNEQFFGPGTRLTVL.

Only a few counts were recorded for this clonotype. V is TRBV25-1 and J is TRBJ2-1; TRBD2 matches at 10 bases. In germline, CDR1 is MGHDK, CDR2 SYGVNS. The CDR3 has 16 amino acids. The trim removed 1 base at V and 3 bases at J, leaving 3 bases unmatched. CDR3 residues: CASSESERGGYNEQFF. The CDR3 coding sequence is TGTGCCAGCAGTGAATCTGAGCGGGGGGGCTACAATGAGCAGTTCTTC. Based on the CDR3 plus reference TRBV25-1 and TRBJ2-1, the full variable domain is EADIYQTPRYLVIGTGKKITLECSQTMGHDKMYWYQQDPGMELHLIHYSYGVNSTEKGDLSSESTVSRIRTEHFPLTLESARPSHTSQYLCASSESERGGYNEQFFGPGTRLTVL.

This clonotype was seen a handful of times. This sequence joins TRBV6-2 or TRBV6-3 and TRBJ2-7; 7 bases match TRBD1. With V trimmed by 7 bases and J by 5 bases, 8 bases remained unmatched. The germline V gene has CDR1 MNHEY and CDR2 SVGEGT. The CDR3 runs 13 residues. The CDR3 nucleotides read TGTGCCAGCACGCCACAGGGGATGGACGAGCAGTACTTC. This gives the protein CASTPQGMDEQYF.

The genes are TRBV2 and TRBJ1-5; 8 bases map to TRBD1. With 8 bases clipped from V and 7 bases from J, the junction kept 10 bases outside the gene matches. The CDR3 has 14 amino acids. Germline CDR1 reads SNHLY; CDR2 reads FYNNEI. This chain's CDR3 is CASGRGRREQPQHF. The CDR3 DNA is TGTGCCAGCGGCAGGGGGCGCCGGGAGCAGCCCCAGCATTTT.

This sequence joins TRBV4-2 and TRBJ1-1, with a weak D call TRBD1 (6 bases). This CDR3 has 14 amino acids. The V and J ends lost 2 bases and 1 base respectively, with 8 bases between them. Germline loops: CDR1 LGHNA, CDR2 YNFKEQ. In DNA form, the CDR3 reads TGTGCCAGCAGCCAATTACAGGGGAACACTGAAGCTTTCTTT. This gives the protein CASSQLQGNTEAFF.

This clonotype was counted between two and nine times. This sequence joins TRBV7-8 and TRBJ2-2; 7 bases are a match to TRBD1. The CDR3 contains 16 residues. CDR1 SGHVS and CDR2 FQNEAQ come from the germline V gene. The J segment lost 1 base and the V segment lost 0 bases, leaving 2 bases of the junction unmatched. The CDR3 loop is CASSLAGGLNTGELFF. CDR3 in DNA: TGTGCCAGCAGCTTAGCAGGGGGCCTGAACACCGGGGAGCTGTTTTTT. The full variable domain, in which reference TRBV7-8 and TRBJ2-2 provide the parts outside the CDR3, is GAGVSQSPRYKVAKRGQDVALRCDPISGHVSLFWYQQALGQGPEFLTYFQNEAQLDKSGLPSDRFFAERPEGSVSTLKIQRTQQEDSAVYLCASSLAGGLNTGELFFGEGSRLTVL.

The chain couples TRBV15 to TRBJ2-5; 7 bases are a match to TRBD1. The DNA matches TRBJ2-7 better at its end, which makes the J call doubtful. Per the germline V gene, CDR1 is LNHNV and CDR2 is YYDKDF (reference sequence). The CDR3 has 14 amino acids. This CDR3 reads CATSRQTGQNEQYF. DNA for the CDR3: TGTGCCACCAGCAGGCAGACAGGGCAGAACGAGCAGTACTTC.

The chain combines TRBV28 with TRBJ2-7; a possible D gene is TRBD1 (6 bases). V was pared by 6 bases and J by 2 bases, with 11 bases between. Germline values: CDR1 MDHEN, CDR2 SYDVKM. There are 13 residues in the CDR3. The CDR3 spells CASRRTVPYEQYF. The CDR3 DNA reads TGTGCCAGCAGGAGGACAGTACCCTACGAGCAGTACTTC. Complete variable domain (other parts from reference TRBV28 and TRBJ2-7): DVKVTQSSRYLVKRTGEKVFLECVQDMDHENMFWYRQDPGLGLRLIYFSYDVKMKEKGDIPEGYSVSREKKERFSLILESASTNQTSMYLCASRRTVPYEQYFGPGTRLTVT.